The 23 T cell receptor beta chains presented below share a single source sample, sequenced in a study of T cell repertoires in cytomegalovirus infection. In TCRdb, the reads were re-called with MiXCR into one record per CDR3 protein. The data hold a few hundred thousand distinct CDR3 sequences, with about a quarter observed a single time. Material for sequencing was PBMCs. These receptors were obtained from a human donor in good health (CMV status not recorded). Some clones in this sample may be carry-over from other donors' samples.

This chain joins TRBV7-2 and TRBJ2-2; D is perhaps TRBD2 (5 bases). Trimming removed 3 bases at V and 7 bases at J, with 9 bases between. Germline V gene sequence: CDR1 SGHTA, CDR2 FQGNSA. The CDR3 extends over 13 amino acids. The CDR3 loop is CASSFKRSGELFF. CDR3 nucleotides: TGTGCCAGCAGCTTTAAGCGGAGCGGGGAGCTGTTTTTT.

This clonotype was observed once. This chain connects TRBV11-2 to TRBJ1-1; D is uncertain. Germline CDR1 SGHAT, CDR2 FQNNGV. The CDR3 length is 14 residues. V was pared by 1 base and J by 2 bases, with 8 bases between. The CDR3 here is CASSLGPFNTEAFF. As DNA, the CDR3 is TGTGCCAGCAGCTTAGGCCCCTTTAACACTGAAGCTTTCTTT.

The chain employs TRBV6-8 and TRBJ2-7; 10 nucleotides match TRBD1. The CDR3 loop spans 14 amino acids. Trimming at V came to 5 bases and at J to 5 bases, leaving 6 bases not matched to a gene. CDR1 MNHGY and CDR2 SAAAGT come from the germline V gene. The CDR3 region is CASSTSGTGDEQYV. The CDR3 region has the DNA TGTGCCAGCAGTACATCCGGGACAGGGGACGAGCAGTACGTC.

This clonotype was seen only a few times. The CDR3 DNA reads TGTGCCAGTAGTATAGAACCGGGACAATCTGGGGCCAACGTCCTGACTTTC. It codes for CASSIEPGQSGANVLTF. The V and J genes are TRBV19 and TRBJ2-6; D is perhaps TRBD1 (6 bases). With 0 bases removed from V and 1 base from J, the gap between germline ends came to 10 bases. CDR1 and CDR2 (germline): LNHDA, SQIVND (reference sequence). CDR3 length equals 17 residues.

This clonotype has ten or more counts. The chain links TRBV7-2 to TRBJ1-3; D call uncertain. Per the germline V gene, CDR1 is SGHTA and CDR2 is FQGNSA. The CDR3 extends over 15 amino acids. The V end was cut by 3 bases, the J end by 0 bases, with 9 bases between. The CDR3 DNA follows: TGTGCCAGCAGCTTCGGGGAGGCCTCTGGAAACACCATATATTTT. It specifies CASSFGEASGNTIYF.

This clonotype has a count of ten or more. The chain has TRBV12-3 or TRBV12-4 and TRBJ2-7; 8 bases map to TRBD1. This CDR3 region has 14 residues. The V segment lost 6 bases and the J segment 3 bases; nucleotides outside the gene matches: 7. The DNA of the CDR3 is TGTGCCAGCAGACCAGACAGGGGATTCTACGAGCAGTACTTC. Amino acids: CASRPDRGFYEQYF.

The chain combines TRBV7-9 with TRBJ2-5; D gene unclear. The CDR3 runs 14 residues. The V gene lost 5 bases and the J gene lost 2 bases, with 12 bases spanning the gap. The germline V gene has CDR1 SEHNR and CDR2 FQNEAQ (reference sequence). This CDR3 is CASSPPSRQETQYF. The CDR3 coding sequence is TGTGCCAGCAGCCCACCGAGTAGACAAGAGACCCAGTACTTC.

The gene calls are TRBV24-1 and TRBJ2-2; tentatively, D is TRBD1 (6 bases). V was shortened by 4 bases and J by 5 bases, with 16 bases between the two germline ends. Germline V gene sequence: CDR1 KGHDR, CDR2 SFDVKD. The length of the CDR3 is 16 residues. CDR3: CATSEHNRGWTGELFF. CDR3 in DNA: TGTGCCACCAGTGAGCACAATAGGGGGTGGACCGGGGAGCTGTTTTTT.

The chain joins TRBV4-1 to TRBJ2-7; 11 bases are a match to TRBD2. The CDR3 loop spans 15 amino acids. V was clipped by 0 bases and J by 5 bases; unmatched bases: 3. Per the germline V gene, CDR1 is MGHRA and CDR2 is YSYEKL. CDR3 region: CASSQETSGNDEQYF. The CDR3 region has the DNA TGCGCCAGCAGCCAAGAGACTAGCGGGAACGACGAGCAGTACTTC.

This CDR3 reads CSATGTASNYGYTF. The DNA for the CDR3 is TGCAGTGCTACCGGGACGGCTTCTAACTATGGCTACACCTTC. The genes are TRBV20-1 and TRBJ1-2; possible D gene TRBD1, 5 bases. There are 14 residues in the CDR3. Trimming took off 4 bases at V and 0 bases at J, with 12 bases between the two ends. Per the germline V gene, CDR1 is DFQATT and CDR2 is SNEGSKA (reference sequence).

The rearrangement links TRBV18 to TRBJ1-1; TRBD1 agrees at 10 bases. CDR3 length equals 14 residues. J lost 3 bases, V lost 6 bases, and 4 bases had no gene match. Germline values: CDR1 KGHSH, CDR2 LQKENI. CDR3 nucleotides: TGTGCCAGCTCTACAGGGACAGGGGACACTGAAGCTTTCTTT. It yields the protein CASSTGTGDTEAFF.

Many counts were recorded for this clonotype. The chain combines TRBV7-8 with TRBJ2-5; D perhaps matches TRBD2 (5 bases). The CDR3 extends over 15 amino acids. Trimming shortened V by 5 bases and J by 4 bases, and 17 bases separated the two germline ends. Germline lookup yields CDR1 SGHVS and CDR2 FQNEAQ. The CDR3 loop is CASSPRVRERETQYF. DNA for the CDR3: TGTGCCAGCAGCCCCCGCGTGAGGGAGCGAGAGACCCAGTACTTC.

With regard to this clonotype: The CDR3 ends on some other residue instead of the conserved phenylalanine or tryptophan, so this is likely a read error. The chain links TRBV12-3 or TRBV12-4 to TRBJ1-1; maybe TRBD1 (5 bases). The CDR3 length is 13 residues. The V end was cut by 6 bases, the J end by 11 bases, with 19 bases between. The CDR3 DNA follows: TGTGCCAGCAGGTGGGGCGTGGTGGGGCAGGCTTTCCTT. It is translated as CASRWGVVGQAFL.

This clonotype has just a few counts. The V and J genes are TRBV6-2 or TRBV6-3 and TRBJ1-5; a weak D match, TRBD1 (6 bases). Trimming removed 4 bases from V and 2 bases from J, with 15 bases in between. The CDR3 totals 16 residues. The germline V gene has CDR1 MNHEY and CDR2 SVGEGT. Here the CDR3 reads CASSSPTGIGNQPQHF. CDR3 DNA: TGTGCCAGCAGTTCCCCTACAGGGATTGGCAATCAGCCCCAGCATTTT.

This clonotype was counted only a few times. V gene TRBV18 combines with J gene TRBJ2-3; the match to TRBD2 covers 8 bases. This CDR3 spans 13 amino acids. J gave up 4 bases and V 3 bases, and 0 bases lay outside the gene matches. From germline, CDR1 is KGHSH and CDR2 LQKENI. In nucleotides, the CDR3 is TGTGCCAGCTCACCCGGGAGGGCAGATACGCAGTATTTT. This sequence encodes CASSPGRADTQYF.

This clonotype was picked up many times. Here the CDR3 reads CASRNPRALNYNEQFF. The CDR3 DNA sequence: TGTGCCAGCCGCAATCCGAGAGCGCTTAATTACAATGAGCAGTTCTTC. The chain carries TRBV27 and TRBJ2-1; unclear D gene. Per the germline V gene, CDR1 is MNHEY and CDR2 is SMNVEV (reference sequence). CDR3 size: 16 residues. Between the trimmed V and J ends, which lost 8 bases and 4 bases, there was a span of 21 bases.

This chain uses TRBV7-2 with TRBJ1-2; no firm D call. The V end lost 4 bases, the J end lost 3 bases, and 9 bases lay between the germline ends. In germline, CDR1 is SGHTA, CDR2 FQGNSA. This CDR3 region has 13 residues. The CDR3: CASSSGLDYGYTF. The CDR3 region has the DNA TGTGCCAGCAGCTCCGGACTGGACTATGGCTACACCTTC.

This clonotype was observed a handful of times. The chain recombines TRBV19 with TRBJ2-1, with TRBD2 identical over 12 bases. CDR3 length: 16 amino acids. V gave up 4 bases and J gave up 2 bases; unmatched junction bases: 3. CDR1 is LNHDA, CDR2 SQIVND, per germline (reference sequence). The CDR3 DNA reads TGTGCCAGTAGTAGAACTAGCGGGAGGACCTACAATGAGCAGTTCTTC. It yields the protein CASSRTSGRTYNEQFF.

This clonotype was detected only a few times. CDR3 region: CASSLAGGRLYGYTF. CDR3 DNA sequence: TGTGCCAGCAGCTTAGCGGGGGGGCGCTTATATGGCTACACCTTC. This sequence joins TRBV7-9 and TRBJ1-2; TRBD1 is a possible D gene (6 bases). V was trimmed by 0 bases and J by 5 bases, leaving 13 bases between them. Germline values: CDR1 SEHNR, CDR2 FQNEAQ (reference sequence). The CDR3 sequence is 15 residues long.

This clonotype was recorded many times. The chain combines TRBV7-8 with TRBJ2-7, with 9 bases identical to TRBD2. The CDR3 length is 17 residues. The germline CDR1 and CDR2 sequences are SGHVS and FQNEAQ. V was pared by 0 bases and J by 4 bases, with 10 bases of the junction left unmatched. In DNA form, the CDR3 reads TGTGCCAGCAGCTTAGCCGTGTCCCTAGCGGGGCAATACGAGCAGTACTTC. Protein sequence: CASSLAVSLAGQYEQYF. Looking up the rest from reference TRBV7-8 and TRBJ2-7 gives the full variable domain: GAGVSQSPRYKVAKRGQDVALRCDPISGHVSLFWYQQALGQGPEFLTYFQNEAQLDKSGLPSDRFFAERPEGSVSTLKIQRTQQEDSAVYLCASSLAVSLAGQYEQYFGPGTRLTVT.

The V gene is TRBV7-6, the J gene TRBJ2-3; the D gene could be TRBD1 or TRBD2 (5 bases each). CDR3 length: 14 residues. V was shortened by 5 bases and J by 4 bases, with 13 bases between the two germline ends. CDR1 is SGHVS and CDR2 is FNYEAQ in the germline V gene. The CDR3 sequence: CASSDPRGADTQYF. The CDR3 bases are TGTGCCAGCAGCGACCCACGAGGGGCAGATACGCAGTATTTT.

The rearrangement uses TRBV2 and TRBJ2-2; 11 bases agree with TRBD2. Looked up from germline, CDR1 is SNHLY and CDR2 is FYNNEI. V trimming: 4 bases; J trimming: 3 bases; junction bases outside the gene matches: 4. The length of the CDR3 is 16 residues. CDR3 coding DNA: TGTGCCAGCAGTGGTCTAGCGGGAGGTGACACCGGGGAGCTGTTTTTT. The encoded protein is CASSGLAGGDTGELFF.

This clonotype was seen repeatedly, ten times or more. The chain uses TRBV24-1 and TRBJ2-7; D is uncertain. Germline CDR1 is KGHDR and CDR2 is SFDVKD. Trimming took off 8 bases at V and 5 bases at J, with 9 bases between the two ends. This CDR3 has 11 amino acids. The CDR3 here is CATMSGNEQYF. CDR3 coding DNA: TGTGCCACCATGTCCGGAAACGAGCAGTACTTC.